This section outlines one T cell receptor beta chain sequence together with its context. No antigen is known for it. No base-level quality is on record; no much larger clone is a single base apart. TCRbeta CDR3 regions were amplified from genomic DNA using the immunoSEQ Assay, a bias-controlled multiplex PCR. The authors processed their data as follows. The number of nucleated cells in each sample was estimated from the amplification of reference gene primers within the assay. To quantify the absolute abundance of each unique TCRbeta CDR3 rearrangement, sequence reads were collapsed and filtered. For each sample, productive Simpson clonality was calculated by taking the square root of Simpson's diversity index across productive rearrangements. The table comes from immuneACCESS by way of TCRdb, which keeps in-frame sequences with V and J called. Part of the clones is missing from these tables; in studies checked, under half for an unresolved V gene and the rest for unknown reasons. V, J and clone size derive from that table, while D and trimming were established from the DNA sequence. In all, the sample holds around 110,000 clones, and 82% of those were seen once. The biggest ten clones account for about 5% of the sample.

The sample belongs to a study of blood T cell repertoires in COVID-19 (TCRdb year 2020). Context from the whole study: The collaborator samples originated in the United States, Italy and Spain and spanned the acute and convalescent phases of COVID-19. The prospective study material was composed of cDNA or gDNA derived from T cells, B-cell-depleted T cells, or PBMCs. Deeply sampled blood TCRbeta repertoires from subjects exposed to, actively infected with, or recovered from COVID-19 were included in the dataset. The repertoires were released in a freely available public database meant as a resource for research on the immune response to SARS-CoV-2. The samples were drawn from two sources: the first 160 participants of the ongoing ImmuneRACE study, and some 1,300 subjects contributed by 6 global collaborators. A de-identified subject ID, COVID-19 status, age in years and sex were almost always included in the sample metadata. Where available, HLA class I and class II types were taken from metadata supplied by the sample provider and were not determined by assay-based typing.

Results the study describes overall, beyond this receptor: How much clinical and demographic metadata was included differed by source and by participant, and the metadata was provided uncurated.

Collaborating institutions collected whole blood in K2EDTA tubes following their own protocols. For TCRbeta analysis, collaborators shipped samples as frozen whole blood, isolated PBMCs, or DNA extracted from either of those sample types. The CDR3 starts with the cysteine, ends with the phenylalanine, and has 15 residues. The kept DNA is CDR3 alone, 45 bases in frame from the first base. From the germline V gene, CDR1 is SGHRS and CDR2 is YFSETQ. Trimming takes 0 bases from V and 0 bases from J, and the germline ends sit 6 bases apart. The sample taken for sequencing was peripheral blood. The rearrangement combines TRBV5-1 with TRBJ2-2; the D gene remains uncertain. The clonotype originates from a woman aged 65 to 85 with acute or convalescent COVID-19. CDR3 protein: CASSLGQTNTGELFF. The nucleotides are TGCGCCAGCAGCTTGGGTCAGACGAACACCGGGGAGCTGTTTTTT.